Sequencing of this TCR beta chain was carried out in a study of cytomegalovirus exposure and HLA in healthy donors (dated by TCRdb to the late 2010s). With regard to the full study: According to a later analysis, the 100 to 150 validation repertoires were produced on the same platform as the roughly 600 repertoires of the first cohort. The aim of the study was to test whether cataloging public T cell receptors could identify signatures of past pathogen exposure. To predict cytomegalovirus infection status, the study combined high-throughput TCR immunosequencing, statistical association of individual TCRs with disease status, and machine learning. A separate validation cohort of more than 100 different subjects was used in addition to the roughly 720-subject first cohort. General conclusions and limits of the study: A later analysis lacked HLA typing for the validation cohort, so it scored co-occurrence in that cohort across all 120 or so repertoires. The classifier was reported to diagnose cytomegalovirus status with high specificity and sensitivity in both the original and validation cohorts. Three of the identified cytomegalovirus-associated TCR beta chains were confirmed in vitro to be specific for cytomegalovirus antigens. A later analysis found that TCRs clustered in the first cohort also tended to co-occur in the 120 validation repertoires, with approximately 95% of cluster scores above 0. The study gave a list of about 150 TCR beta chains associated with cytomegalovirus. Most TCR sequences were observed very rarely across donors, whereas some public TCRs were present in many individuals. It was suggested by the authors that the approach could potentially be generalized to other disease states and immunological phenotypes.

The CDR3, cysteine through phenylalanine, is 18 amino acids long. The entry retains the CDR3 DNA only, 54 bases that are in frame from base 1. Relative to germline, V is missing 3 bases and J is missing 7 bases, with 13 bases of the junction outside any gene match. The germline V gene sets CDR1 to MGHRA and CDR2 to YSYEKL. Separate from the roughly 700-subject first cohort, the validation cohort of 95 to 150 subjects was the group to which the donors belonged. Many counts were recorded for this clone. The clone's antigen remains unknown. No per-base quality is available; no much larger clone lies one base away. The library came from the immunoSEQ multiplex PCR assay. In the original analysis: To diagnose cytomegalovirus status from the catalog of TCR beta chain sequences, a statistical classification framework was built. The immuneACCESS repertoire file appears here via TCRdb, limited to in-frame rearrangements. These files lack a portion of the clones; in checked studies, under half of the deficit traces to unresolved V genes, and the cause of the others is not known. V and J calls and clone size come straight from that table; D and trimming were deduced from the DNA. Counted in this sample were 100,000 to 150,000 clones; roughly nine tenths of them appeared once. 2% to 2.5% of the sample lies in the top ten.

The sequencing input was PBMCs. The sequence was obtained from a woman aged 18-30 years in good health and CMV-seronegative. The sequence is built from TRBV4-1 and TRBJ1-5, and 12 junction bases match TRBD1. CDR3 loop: CASSHRQGTGGVGQPQHF. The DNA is TGCGCCAGCAGCCACCGCCAGGGGACAGGGGGCGTCGGACAGCCCCAGCATTTT.